This T cell receptor beta chain was found in a study of identical twins. TCRdb ran MiXCR on the 5' RACE reads and lists one entry per CDR3 protein. In the table there are over 200,000 distinct CDR3 sequences, roughly a tenth of which are singletons. Study-level points and caveats: Beta clonotypes that were abundant in cord blood contained fewer insertions, a pattern absent from memory repertoires.

Deletions cut 10 bases from V and 3 bases from J, with 13 bases between. Looked up from germline, CDR1 is ENHRY and CDR2 is SYGVKD. This CDR3 is built from 12 residues. Concerning this clonotype: Its specificity is not known.

The sequence derives from a woman younger than 35 in good health. Sequenced: memory (CD45RO+) T cells sorted from blood. This chain connects TRBV10-3 to TRBJ2-7; D unresolved. CDR3 residues: CASAREVYEQYF. CDR3 nucleotide sequence: TGTGCCAGCGCACGAGAGGTCTACGAGCAGTACTTC.